This TCR beta chain was obtained from a study of blood T cell repertoires in COVID-19. Trimming took off 4 bases at V and 12 bases at J, with 22 bases between the two ends. The germline CDR1 and CDR2 sequences are SGHRS and YFSETQ. This CDR3 has 14 residues. Some clones are missing from TCRdb's copy, which holds only in-frame ones; the method was immunoSEQ multiplex PCR. Of roughly 100,000 clones in the sample, 84% were seen once. This chain connects TRBV5-1 to TRBJ1-2; the D gene is possibly TRBD1 (5 bases). The sample comprised peripheral blood. This TCR was sampled from a human donor in a cohort sampled during active COVID-19. The CDR3 sequence: CASSQRGSGTPDTF. In DNA, the CDR3 is TGCGCCAGCAGCCAGCGGGGCAGTGGAACTCCTGACACCTTC.